This T cell receptor beta chain derives from a study of monozygotic twins with inflammatory bowel disease. Study findings and constraints: Discordant twins showed the same repertoire similarity as concordant twins, possibly from limited power.

Reanalyzing the 5' RACE reads, TCRdb keeps one entry per CDR3 protein, without DNA. Recorded for this sample: approximately 330,000 distinct CDR3 sequences. Germline CDR1 MNHNS, CDR2 SASEGT. The CDR3 is made up of 14 amino acids. On this clonotype: Its antigen is still unknown.

Specimen: blood. This clonotype was obtained from a human donor with ulcerative colitis or Crohn's disease, or a healthy co-twin of an affected twin (not recorded which). The V and J genes are TRBV6-1 and TRBJ2-7. This CDR3 is CASSRDLSTYEQYF.